This entry lists 18 T cell receptor beta chains sequenced from one sample in a study of blood T cell repertoires in COVID-19. The data were produced by immunoSEQ multiplex PCR, yet TCRdb's version contains in-frame clones alone and is incomplete. The table records about 240,000 clones, around 81% of them present only once. Material: peripheral blood. Receptor source: a man younger than 40 who had recovered from COVID-19.

The chain is built from TRBV7-9 and TRBJ1-1; the match to TRBD1 covers 7 bases. From germline, CDR1 is SEHNR and CDR2 FQNEAQ (reference sequence). V gave up 1 base and J gave up 1 base; unmatched junction bases: 6. There are 16 residues in the CDR3. The CDR3 sequence: CASSLDSGTANTEAFF. Written as DNA, the CDR3 is TGTGCCAGCAGCTTAGACTCGGGGACAGCGAACACTGAAGCTTTCTTT.

The chain uses TRBV19 and TRBJ2-7; D not certain. CDR1 and CDR2 from the germline V gene are LNHDA and SQIVND (reference sequence). The CDR3 extends over 15 amino acids. Trimming took 8 bases from V and 0 from J, leaving 17 bases between them. CDR3 amino acids: CASQSLGSHSYEQYV. The DNA for the CDR3 is TGTGCCAGTCAATCCCTCGGGTCCCACTCCTACGAGCAGTACGTC.

CDR3 residues: CASSPQGTGELFF. Here the CDR3 DNA reads TGTGCCAGCAGCCCTCAGGGCACCGGGGAGCTGTTTTTT. The chain uses TRBV11-3 and TRBJ2-2; TRBD1 is a possible D gene (5 bases). The ends were cut back, 5 bases at V and 4 bases at J, with 8 bases in the middle. The CDR3 runs 13 residues. Germline V gene lookup returns CDR1 SGHNT and CDR2 YENEEA.

The rearrangement links TRBV20-1 to TRBJ1-1; D unresolved. This CDR3 comprises 14 residues. Trimming took off 3 bases at V and 6 bases at J, with 17 bases between the two ends. Germline V lookup: CDR1 DFQATT, CDR2 SNEGSKA (reference sequence). CDR3: CSASSPKGAAEAFF. Written as DNA, the CDR3 is TGCAGTGCTAGTTCCCCCAAGGGAGCGGCTGAAGCTTTCTTT.

The V gene is TRBV19, the J gene TRBJ2-2; a weak D match, TRBD2 (6 bases). This CDR3 is built from 14 residues. The germline gives CDR1 LNHDA, CDR2 SQIVND (reference sequence). Trimming took off 8 bases at V and 1 base at J, with 11 bases between the two ends. The DNA of the CDR3 is TGTGCCAGTGAGGGGAGGAGGAACACCGGGGAGCTGTTTTTT. Protein product: CASEGRRNTGELFF. Filled out from reference TRBV19 and TRBJ2-2, the complete variable domain reads DGGITQSPKYLFRKEGQNVTLSCEQNLNHDAMYWYRQDPGQGLRLIYYSQIVNDFQKGDIAEGYSVSREKKESFPLTVTSAQKNPTAFYLCASEGRRNTGELFFGEGSRLTVL.

This clone was counted once. This rearrangement joins TRBV29-1 to TRBJ2-3; TRBD1 might be the D (7 bases). Trimming left V 6 bases short and J 2 bases short, with 15 bases between. The germline V gene has CDR1 SQVTM and CDR2 ANQGSEA. The CDR3 extends over 14 amino acids. The CDR3: CSVEGAEHTDTQYF. In nucleotides, the CDR3 is TGCAGCGTGGAGGGGGCTGAACACACAGATACGCAGTATTTT.

The chain carries TRBV4-2 and TRBJ2-1; 10 bases are a match to TRBD2. The germline V gene has CDR1 LGHNA and CDR2 YNFKEQ. Trimming cost V 6 bases and J 1 base; bases outside gene matches: 18. This CDR3 has 20 residues. This CDR3 reads CASRPVPLVSGGLSYNEQFF. The CDR3 DNA is TGTGCCAGCAGGCCAGTCCCCCTGGTTAGCGGGGGGTTATCCTACAATGAGCAGTTCTTC.

The J gene is TRBJ1-5, the V gene TRBV5-1; tentatively, D is TRBD1 (5 bases). V lost 2 bases, J lost 7 bases, and 10 bases lay in between. The CDR3 totals 13 residues. Per germline, CDR1 SGHRS and CDR2 YFSETQ. CDR3 in DNA: TGCGCCAGCAGCTTAGACAGTAGCCAGCCCCAGCATTTT. Protein: CASSLDSSQPQHF. Full variable domain (outside the CDR3, taken from reference TRBV5-1 and TRBJ1-5): KAGVTQTPRYLIKTRGQQVTLSCSPISGHRSVSWYQQTPGQGLQFLFEYFSETQRNKGNFPGRFSGRQFSNSRSEMNVSTLELGDSALYLCASSLDSSQPQHFGDGTRLSIL.

V and J are TRBV28 and TRBJ2-1; 7 nucleotides align to TRBD2. Trimming at V came to 5 bases and at J to 8 bases, leaving 3 bases not matched to a gene. Looked up from germline, CDR1 is MDHEN and CDR2 is SYDVKM. This CDR3 is 12 amino acids long. The CDR3 here is CASSRGLYEQFF. The CDR3 nucleotides are TGTGCCAGCAGTAGGGGACTATATGAGCAGTTCTTC.

V and J are TRBV10-3 and TRBJ2-7; 9 bases agree with TRBD2. Per the germline V gene, CDR1 is ENHRY and CDR2 is SYGVKD. Germline trimming cut 0 bases from V and 2 bases from J; bases unmatched to any gene: 5. The CDR3 totals 16 residues. CDR3 in DNA: TGTGCCATCAGTGAGTCGAGTCTAGCGGGGACCTACGAGCAGTACTTC. Protein sequence: CAISESSLAGTYEQYF.

The rearrangement links TRBV21-1 to TRBJ1-1; the table's D call of TRBD1 was not tested on the DNA. TRBV21-1 is a pseudogene locus. This CDR3 contains 19 residues. The CDR3, as DNA: TGTGCCAGCAGCACACCTTACGGGAGTGGGGGACAGGGGGCTATTGAAGCTTTCTTT. Translating it yields CASSTPYGSGGQGAIEAFF.

The V gene is TRBV7-3, the J gene TRBJ2-1; D gene ambiguous. The CDR3 extends over 15 amino acids. Trimming pared 3 bases from V and 0 bases from J, leaving 9 bases between. CDR1 is SGHTA, CDR2 FQGTGA, per germline. In nucleotides, the CDR3 is TGTGCCAGCAGCTTTACGGTTAGCTCCTACAATGAGCAGTTCTTC. Translation gives CASSFTVSSYNEQFF.

There are many counts of this clone. This chain links TRBV5-1 with TRBJ2-2; D possibly corresponds to TRBD1 (6 bases). The V end was cut by 4 bases, the J end by 8 bases, with 18 bases between. CDR1 and CDR2 (germline): SGHRS, YFSETQ. This CDR3 region has 15 residues. The DNA of the CDR3 is TGCGCCAGCAGCGGGACGACAGGACCCCCTGGGGAGCTGTTTTTT. As protein: CASSGTTGPPGELFF.

The chain carries TRBV6-1 and TRBJ1-2; no clear D gene. V shed 1 base and J shed 9 bases, with 15 bases lying between them. The CDR3 loop spans 14 amino acids. The V gene's germline CDR1 is MNHNS and CDR2 SASEGT. The CDR3 region has the DNA TGTGCCAGCAGTGAAGGGGCAGAGTTTAGTAGCTACACCTTC. It encodes CASSEGAEFSSYTF.

The chain recombines TRBV19 with TRBJ2-7; weak D call: TRBD2 (5 bases). This CDR3 has 13 residues. Trimming took 4 bases from V and 4 from J, leaving 11 bases between them. In germline, CDR1 is LNHDA, CDR2 SQIVND (reference sequence). The chain's CDR3 is CASSNPGRYEQYF. The DNA for the CDR3 is TGTGCCAGTAGTAATCCGGGGAGATACGAGCAGTACTTC.

The chain employs TRBV21-1 and TRBJ1-3; the D call of TRBD1 is as the table states it, not checked on the DNA. TRBV21-1 is classified as a pseudogene. CDR3 length equals 16 residues. CDR3 sequence reads: CASSVPGHSSGNTIYF. The DNA for the CDR3 is TGTGCCAGCAGCGTGCCGGGACACTCCTCTGGAAACACCATATATTTT.

This clone was seen a few times. V is TRBV5-4 and J is TRBJ2-6; 7 bases line up with TRBD1. The trim removed 2 bases at V and 2 bases at J, leaving 4 bases unmatched. CDR3 length: 16 residues. CDR1 is SGHNT, CDR2 YYREEE, per germline (reference sequence). The CDR3 region is CASSFVGGAGANVLTF. The CDR3 bases are TGTGCCAGCAGCTTCGTAGGGGGCGCTGGGGCCAACGTCCTGACTTTC. Drawing the rest from reference TRBV5-4 and TRBJ2-6, the complete variable domain is ETGVTQSPTHLIKTRGQQVTLRCSSQSGHNTVSWYQQALGQGPQFIFQYYREEENGRGNFPPRFSGLQFPNYSSELNVNALELDDSALYLCASSFVGGAGANVLTFGAGSRLTVL.

This clone showed up just once. The rearrangement links TRBV2 to TRBJ2-4, with 7 bases matching TRBD1. The germline V gene encodes CDR1 SNHLY and CDR2 FYNNEI. The CDR3 has 18 amino acids. V lost 6 bases, J lost 0 bases, and 14 bases stayed unmatched. This CDR3 reads CASSPIVRQGRAKNIQYF. CDR3 in DNA: TGTGCCAGCAGCCCCATAGTCCGACAGGGTAGAGCCAAAAACATTCAGTACTTC. The full variable domain, in which reference TRBV2 and TRBJ2-4 provide the parts outside the CDR3, is EPEVTQTPSHQVTQMGQEVILRCVPISNHLYFYWYRQILGQKVEFLVSFYNNEISEKSEIFDDQFSVERPDGSNFTLKIRSTKLEDSAMYFCASSPIVRQGRAKNIQYFGAGTRLSVL.